These 32 T cell receptor beta chains were sequenced from one sample in a study of blood T cell repertoires in COVID-19 (TCRdb year 2020). Receptor amplification or capture employed the immunoSEQ multiplex PCR assay. TCRdb obtained this table from immuneACCESS and retained in-frame rearrangements with V and J assigned. These tables miss some clones; where compared with another copy, unresolved V genes account for less than half of the shortfall, and the remainder is unexplained. For this sample there are 220,000 or so clones; 84% appear just once. The ten largest clones capture 6.8% of the sample. Sample: PBMCs or T cells enriched from blood (not recorded which). The receptors originated from a woman between 35 and 50 years old who had recovered from COVID-19.

This rearrangement joins TRBV9 to TRBJ1-2; D call uncertain. The length of the CDR3 is 15 residues. The germline V gene has CDR1 SGDLS and CDR2 YYNGEE. V dropped 4 bases and J dropped 0 bases, with 13 bases sitting between them. The CDR3 protein is CASSPEGVSNYGYTF. The DNA for the CDR3 is TGTGCCAGCAGCCCGGAAGGAGTTTCTAACTATGGCTACACCTTC. The variable domain in full, with the rest retrieved from reference TRBV9 and TRBJ1-2, is DSGVTQTPKHLITATGQRVTLRCSPRSGDLSVYWYQQSLDQGLQFLIQYYNGEERAKGNILERFSAQQFPDLHSELNLSSLELGDSALYFCASSPEGVSNYGYTFGSGTRLTVV.

V and J are TRBV19 and TRBJ2-3; D is perhaps TRBD2 (8 bases). This CDR3 contains 13 residues. V lost 7 bases, J lost 11 bases, and 19 bases lay in between. Germline V gene sequence: CDR1 LNHDA, CDR2 SQIVND (reference sequence). The CDR3 here is CASTLAGDRVQYF. CDR3 nucleotide sequence: TGTGCCAGTACCCTAGCGGGCGACAGGGTGCAGTATTTT.

The V and J genes are TRBV30 and TRBJ2-2; 8 bases fit TRBD2. Germline CDR1 and CDR2: GTSNPN and SVGIG (reference sequence). CDR3 length: 15 residues. The V segment lost 0 bases and the J segment 5 bases; nucleotides outside the gene matches: 5. The CDR3 DNA reads TGTGCCTGGAGTGTCCGACGGGAGGGTACCGGGGAGCTGTTTTTT. Encoded protein: CAWSVRREGTGELFF.

The chain combines TRBV3-1 (or the pseudogene TRBV3-2) with TRBJ1-4; 9 positions agree with TRBD1. The CDR3 length is 15 residues. With V trimmed by 3 bases and J by 8 bases, 7 bases remained unmatched. Germline-derived CDR1 and CDR2 are LGHDT and YNNKEL (reference sequence). CDR3 in DNA: TGTGCCAGCAGCCAGGTGGACAGGGGAGGAGAAAAACTGTTTTTT. Translating gives CASSQVDRGGEKLFF.

V gene TRBV28 combines with J gene TRBJ2-7, with 9 bases lining up with TRBD2. Germline V CDR1 and CDR2: MDHEN, SYDVKM. V gave up 2 bases and J gave up 9 bases; unmatched junction bases: 5. CDR3 length equals 13 residues. DNA of the CDR3: TGTGCCAGCAGTTTACTAGCGGGGTATGGGCAGTACTTC. It translates to CASSLLAGYGQYF.

A single count supports this clone. This sequence joins TRBV28 and TRBJ2-7; 8 bases are a match to TRBD1. Germline V CDR1 and CDR2: MDHEN, SYDVKM. The ends lost 9 bases at V and 6 bases at J; junction bases unmatched: 13. The CDR3 runs 14 residues. The CDR3 is CASLTPGQVAEQYF. CDR3 nucleotides: TGTGCCAGTCTCACCCCGGGACAGGTCGCCGAGCAGTACTTC.

This chain uses TRBV25-1 with TRBJ1-6; D perhaps matches TRBD1 (6 bases). The CDR3 runs to 16 residues. Germline V gene sequence: CDR1 MGHDK, CDR2 SYGVNS. V lost 2 bases and J lost 6, with 14 bases in between. CDR3 sequence reads: CASSENGTPLNSPLHF. In DNA, the CDR3 is TGTGCCAGCAGTGAAAACGGGACACCACTTAATTCACCCCTCCACTTT.

This rearrangement joins TRBV19 to TRBJ1-2, with TRBD1 identical over 7 bases. V shed 5 bases and J 10 bases; nucleotides not matched to a gene: 10. The CDR3 is 13 amino acids. CDR1 is LNHDA and CDR2 is SQIVND in the germline V gene (reference sequence). The CDR3 DNA is TGTGCCAGTAGTGCGGCAGGTACAGGGGTCTACACCTTC. Translation: CASSAAGTGVYTF.

This clone was seen just once. This rearrangement joins TRBV7-9 to TRBJ1-5; tentatively, D is TRBD1 (6 bases). Trimming cost V 5 bases and J 0 bases, with 23 bases left between them. This CDR3 has 19 amino acids. Germline loops: CDR1 SEHNR, CDR2 FQNEAQ (reference sequence). The CDR3 DNA reads as TGTGCCAGCAGCCTCGGCTTCGTGGGGGGGGCCTATAGCAATCAGCCCCAGCATTTT. Translated: CASSLGFVGGAYSNQPQHF.

The chain links TRBV28 to TRBJ2-1, with TRBD2 matching 11 bases. The J segment lost 7 bases and the V segment lost 6 bases, leaving 8 bases of the junction unmatched. Germline V gene lookup returns CDR1 MDHEN and CDR2 SYDVKM. There are 15 residues in the CDR3. For the CDR3, the DNA is TGTGCCAGCAGCCTTAGCGGGAGGGCCAGGAATGAGCAGTTCTTC. Its translation: CASSLSGRARNEQFF.

In its sample, this clone was seen a few times. V and J are TRBV27 and TRBJ1-5; no firm D call. V was cut by 2 bases and J by 7 bases, with 12 bases left in between. The germline V gene has CDR1 MNHEY and CDR2 SMNVEV (reference sequence). CDR3 length equals 14 residues. The CDR3: CASSLMRVGQPQHF. DNA of the CDR3: TGTGCCAGCAGTTTAATGAGGGTGGGCCAGCCCCAGCATTTT.

V and J are TRBV7-2 and TRBJ1-1; tentative D call: TRBD1 (6 bases). The CDR3 covers 13 residues. Germline values: CDR1 SGHTA, CDR2 FQGNSA. V shed 5 bases and J shed 1 base, with 8 bases lying between them. The CDR3 sequence is CASSQGQNTEAFF. CDR3 nucleotide sequence: TGTGCCAGCAGCCAGGGACAGAACACTGAAGCTTTCTTT.

Written as DNA, the CDR3 is TGTGCCAGTACCATCGGAGATACGCAGTATTTT. Amino acid sequence: CASTIGDTQYF. The chain employs TRBV19 and TRBJ2-3, with no clear D. Per germline, CDR1 LNHDA and CDR2 SQIVND (reference sequence). V lost 7 bases and J lost 5, with 7 bases in between. CDR3 length: 11 amino acids. The full variable domain, rest sourced from reference TRBV19 and TRBJ2-3, is DGGITQSPKYLFRKEGQNVTLSCEQNLNHDAMYWYRQDPGQGLRLIYYSQIVNDFQKGDIAEGYSVSREKKESFPLTVTSAQKNPTAFYLCASTIGDTQYFGPGTRLTVL.

The chain links TRBV7-6 to TRBJ2-1, with D possibly being TRBD1 (6 bases). CDR1 is SGHVS, CDR2 FNYEAQ, per germline. CDR3 length: 13 residues. V gave up 1 base and J gave up 7 bases, with 8 bases separating them. The CDR3 coding sequence is TGTGCCAGCAGCTTAGTGGACAGTAATGAGCAGTTCTTC. Protein product: CASSLVDSNEQFF.

The J gene is TRBJ2-2, the V gene TRBV7-3; D uncertain. Germline V CDR1 and CDR2: SGHTA, FQGTGA. Trimming stripped 5 bases from V and 6 bases from J, with 10 bases between. The CDR3 loop spans 13 amino acids. Written as DNA, the CDR3 is TGTGCCAGCAGCAGTCTCCCGGCCGGGGAGCTGTTTTTT. Translated: CASSSLPAGELFF.

The rearrangement links TRBV11-2 to TRBJ2-5; TRBD2 agrees at 9 bases. The J segment lost 4 bases and the V segment lost 6 bases, leaving 3 bases of the junction unmatched. Germline V gene data show CDR1 as SGHAT and CDR2 as FQNNGV. The CDR3 extends over 13 amino acids. The CDR3 bases are TGTGCCAGCAGGGTGACTAGCGGAGAGACCCAGTACTTC. Encoded protein: CASRVTSGETQYF.

This chain joins TRBV10-3 and TRBJ1-2, with 9 bases lining up with TRBD1. The germline V gene encodes CDR1 ENHRY and CDR2 SYGVKD. Losses at the gene ends were 5 bases for V and 4 bases for J; bases not matched to a gene: 2. This CDR3 has 13 residues. The CDR3 reads CAISRDRVYGYTF. The CDR3 region has the DNA TGTGCCATCAGTCGGGACAGGGTCTATGGCTACACCTTC.

V usage is TRBV10-3 and J usage is TRBJ2-3; TRBD1 agrees at 7 bases. The CDR3 covers 15 residues. Germline CDR1 reads ENHRY; CDR2 reads SYGVKD. Trimming at V came to 3 bases and at J to 6 bases, leaving 9 bases not matched to a gene. The CDR3 region has the DNA TGTGCCATCAGTGACCGAACGACAGGGACCGATACGCAGTATTTT. Translation gives CAISDRTTGTDTQYF.

V usage is TRBV4-1 and J usage is TRBJ2-1; 11 bases match TRBD2. CDR1 is MGHRA, CDR2 YSYEKL, per germline. CDR3 length: 17 residues. V dropped 2 bases and J dropped 4; count of bases not matched to a gene: 7. CDR3 in amino acids: CASSQPGLAVLYNEQFF. The CDR3 DNA follows: TGCGCCAGCAGCCAACCGGGACTAGCGGTACTATACAATGAGCAGTTCTTC.

V and J are TRBV2 and TRBJ1-6, with 7 bases aligning to TRBD1. Germline CDR1 and CDR2: SNHLY and FYNNEI. The CDR3 consists of 15 residues. V lost 2 bases, J lost 7 bases, and 5 bases stayed unmatched. DNA for the CDR3: TGTGCCAGCAGTGAAAACGACAGGGAGAATTCACCCCTCCACTTT. It yields the protein CASSENDRENSPLHF.

This clone has only one observation. The chain links TRBV11-3 to TRBJ1-2; D call uncertain. In germline, CDR1 is SGHNT, CDR2 YENEEA. V was shortened by 4 bases and J by 4 bases, with 16 bases between the two germline ends. The CDR3 sequence is 15 residues long. CDR3: CASSSYPGKVYGYTF. In nucleotides, the CDR3 is TGTGCCAGCAGCTCCTACCCCGGGAAAGTCTATGGCTACACCTTC.

V usage is TRBV19 and J usage is TRBJ2-1; 10 nucleotides match TRBD2. Trimming at V came to 0 bases and at J to 2 bases, leaving 7 bases not matched to a gene. This CDR3 comprises 18 residues. Per the germline V gene, CDR1 is LNHDA and CDR2 is SQIVND (reference sequence). CDR3: CASSIDPPSGSTYNEQFF. The CDR3 DNA follows: TGTGCCAGTAGTATAGACCCCCCTAGCGGGAGTACCTACAATGAGCAGTTCTTC.

This rearrangement joins TRBV7-9 to TRBJ1-2, with a weak D call TRBD1 (6 bases). Germline lookup yields CDR1 SEHNR and CDR2 FQNEAQ (reference sequence). This CDR3 has 14 amino acids. Trimming removed 5 bases from V and 7 bases from J, with 17 bases in between. The DNA for the CDR3 is TGTGCCAGCAGCCCCCTACAGGGACAAAGTGGCTACACCTTC. Encoded protein: CASSPLQGQSGYTF.

The V call is TRBV11-2, the J call TRBJ2-1; D remains ambiguous. CDR1 is SGHAT, CDR2 FQNNGV, per germline. The ends were cut back, 0 bases at V and 8 bases at J, with 14 bases in the middle. This CDR3 has 15 residues. In nucleotides, the CDR3 is TGTGCCAGCAGCTTAGACTCCTCAGGCCCCCATGAGCAGTTCTTC. This gives the protein CASSLDSSGPHEQFF. Looking up the rest from reference TRBV11-2 and TRBJ2-1 gives the full variable domain: EAGVAQSPRYKIIEKRQSVAFWCNPISGHATLYWYQQILGQGPKLLIQFQNNGVVDDSQLPKDRFSAERLKGVDSTLKIQPAKLEDSAVYLCASSLDSSGPHEQFFGPGTRLTVL.

This rearrangement joins TRBV7-2 to TRBJ2-1, with D tentatively TRBD1 (6 bases). CDR1 is SGHTA, CDR2 FQGNSA, per germline. The CDR3 is 13 residues long. Trimming took 5 bases from V and 5 from J, leaving 10 bases between them. In nucleotides, the CDR3 is TGTGCCAGCAGCCCCCAGGGGCACAATGAGCAGTTCTTC. Protein sequence: CASSPQGHNEQFF.

V gene TRBV7-2 combines with J gene TRBJ1-5; D remains unclear. CDR1 is SGHTA, CDR2 FQGNSA, per germline. The length of the CDR3 is 16 residues. V lost 4 bases, J lost 4 bases, and 17 bases lay in between. The CDR3 sequence: CASSSDTGPSNQPQHF. As DNA, the CDR3 is TGTGCCAGCAGCTCCGACACTGGGCCCTCAAATCAGCCCCAGCATTTT.

The V and J genes are TRBV28 and TRBJ2-7; 11 bases align to TRBD1. Germline-derived CDR1 and CDR2 are MDHEN and SYDVKM. The V segment lost 4 bases and the J segment 3 bases; nucleotides outside the gene matches: 5. CDR3 length: 15 residues. The CDR3 loop reads CASSSTGTGGYEQYF. CDR3 in DNA: TGTGCCAGCAGTTCAACCGGGACAGGGGGCTACGAGCAGTACTTC.

The CDR3 spells CASTVTHRPEGDGYTF. CDR3 coding DNA: TGTGCCAGCACCGTCACCCACAGGCCTGAAGGGGATGGCTACACCTTC. The genes are TRBV9 and TRBJ1-2; D perhaps matches TRBD1 (5 bases). Germline lookup yields CDR1 SGDLS and CDR2 YYNGEE. The CDR3 is 16 amino acids. V lost 6 bases, J lost 6 bases, and 24 bases lay in between.

The chain recombines TRBV28 with TRBJ1-4, with 7 nucleotides matching TRBD1. This CDR3 comprises 14 residues. After removal of 7 bases from V and 8 bases from J, the junction contained 10 bases not matched to a gene. Germline V gene lookup returns CDR1 MDHEN and CDR2 SYDVKM. The CDR3 reads CASIWTGGAEKLFF. The CDR3 DNA reads as TGTGCCAGCATTTGGACAGGCGGCGCAGAAAAACTGTTTTTT.

The count of this clone is one. CDR3: CAWSGFQIQETQYF. CDR3 bases: TGTGCCTGGAGTGGGTTCCAGATCCAAGAGACCCAGTACTTC. The chain carries TRBV30 and TRBJ2-5; D uncertain. CDR1 GTSNPN and CDR2 SVGIG come from the germline V gene (reference sequence). Trimming took 1 base from V and 1 from J, leaving 10 bases between them. CDR3 size: 14 residues.

This clone appeared once. V usage is TRBV28 and J usage is TRBJ2-7, with D perhaps matching TRBD2 (6 bases). Germline values: CDR1 MDHEN, CDR2 SYDVKM. V lost 4 bases to trimming and J lost 0 bases, with 10 bases between them. There are 14 residues in the CDR3. In nucleotides, the CDR3 is TGTGCCAGCAGTTCCCGGAGGGGCTCCTACGAGCAGTACTTC. Its translation: CASSSRRGSYEQYF.

This clone came up once. The V gene is TRBV3-1 (or the pseudogene TRBV3-2), the J gene TRBJ1-1; TRBD1 might be the D (5 bases). The CDR3 is made up of 13 amino acids. The V gene lost 1 base and the J gene lost 7 bases, with 10 bases spanning the gap. Germline loops: CDR1 LGHDT, CDR2 YNNKEL (reference sequence). CDR3 bases: TGTGCCAGCAGCCAAGCGGGGGTTCTTGAAGCTTTCTTT. The encoded protein is CASSQAGVLEAFF.